This T cell receptor (beta chain) was identified during a study of T cell repertoires in cytomegalovirus infection. The wider study: In public TCR beta signatures, there were indications of both CMV infection and matching HLA type.

With respect to this clonotype: Its matching antigen is unknown.

TCRdb processed the reads anew with MiXCR; each CDR3 protein has one entry. Among a few hundred thousand distinct CDR3 sequences, about a sixth were seen once, and the ten largest hold approximately 44%. Trimming took 0 bases from V and 5 from J; bases not matched to a gene: 13. Germline V gene data show CDR1 as SGDLS and CDR2 as YYNGEE. The CDR3 loop spans 17 amino acids. Findings of the study overall: HLA-C-restricted CMV-specific TCR beta clonotypes prevailed in the ex vivo response. The cumulative frequency of public TCR beta families distinguished individuals who carried CMV together with the relevant HLA.

The gene calls are TRBV9 and TRBJ2-5, with TRBD1 identical over 7 bases. The sample comprised CD8+ T cells from PBMCs. The source is a human donor in good health (CMV status not recorded). Some clones in this sample may be carry-over from other donors' samples. The CDR3, as DNA: TGTGCCAGCAGCGTAGAATTGTATGGCAGGGGGACCGAGACCCAGTACTTC. It is translated as CASSVELYGRGTETQYF.